Reported below is one T cell receptor beta chain. This entry belongs to a study of OX40 agonist ivuxolimab in advanced cancers. Patients were ruled out by autoimmune disease history or systemic immunosuppression. The method was immunoSEQ multiplex PCR; TCRdb's version includes in-frame clones alone and lacks a portion of them. The sample holds roughly 38,000 clones, 70% to 85% seen once. V dropped 5 bases and J dropped 4 bases, with 8 bases sitting between them. The germline gives CDR1 MNHEY, CDR2 SMNVEV (reference sequence). This CDR3 spans 12 amino acids. This sequence was found in an adult with an advanced solid tumor such as melanoma, head and neck, liver or kidney cancer. The chain links TRBV27 to TRBJ2-5; D gene ambiguous. Specimen: CD4+ or CD8+ T cells sorted from blood, collected in a trial of the OX40 agonist ivuxolimab. CDR3 sequence reads: CASSHGGETQYF. DNA of the CDR3: TGTGCCAGCAGTCACGGCGGAGAGACCCAGTACTTC.